This entry features one T cell receptor (beta chain) sequence. The antigen it binds to is not known. No per-base quality is available; no much larger clone lies one base away. The data originate from a study of blood T cell repertoires in COVID-19 (dated by TCRdb to 2019 to 2021). Regarding the study in general: Recovered participants in ImmuneRACE Cohort 3 were defined as having two consecutive negative NP/OP PCR tests, clearance from a healthcare professional, or resolution of symptoms. The collaborator samples originated in the United States, Italy and Spain and spanned the acute and convalescent phases of COVID-19. The material from the prospective study consisted of cDNA or gDNA derived from T cells, B-cell-depleted T cells, or PBMCs. Subjects who had been exposed to COVID-19, were actively infected with it, or had recovered from it provided the deeply sampled blood TCRbeta repertoires that made up the dataset. The repertoires were made available in a free public database intended to serve as a resource for research on the immune response to SARS-CoV-2. Samples were obtained from the ongoing ImmuneRACE study (first 160 participants) and from 1,254 subjects provided by 6 global collaborators. A de-identified subject ID, COVID-19 status, age in years and sex were almost always included in the sample metadata. HLA class I and class II types, where available, came from metadata supplied by the sample provider rather than from assay-based typing.

The paper as a whole reports these results and caveats: The quantity of clinical and demographic metadata differed by source and by participant and was supplied without curation.

In the prospective study, participants were about 18 to 100 years old, resided in fewer than 25 geographic areas of the United States, and were enrolled through a virtual design. In the prospective study, cohorts were assigned on the basis of participant-reported clinical history obtained from a screening survey and a study questionnaire. Each participant in the prospective study had whole blood, serum and a nasopharyngeal or oropharyngeal swab collected by mobile phlebotomists. Additional blood draws and questionnaires over an approximately two-month period could optionally be provided by prospective study participants. Before DNA extraction, blood samples from the prospective study were shipped at room temperature or frozen. TCRbeta CDR3 regions were amplified from genomic DNA using the immunoSEQ Assay, a bias-controlled multiplex PCR. As for the original processing: The number of nucleated cells in each sample was estimated by amplification of reference gene primers within the assay. To quantify the absolute abundance of each unique TCRbeta CDR3 rearrangement, sequence reads were collapsed and filtered. For each sample, productive Simpson clonality was calculated by taking the square root of Simpson's diversity index across productive rearrangements. This immuneACCESS table, as held by TCRdb, lists in-frame sequences with V and J called but not all clones. Of the missing ones, under half trace to an unresolved V gene in checked studies; the others have no known cause. That table supplies the V and J calls and clone size; D and trimming were determined from the DNA. In this sample the table shows under 150,000 clones, around 82% of which occur a single time. The ten most abundant clones make up 3.5% to 5% of the sample.

CDR1 SGHDN and CDR2 FVKESK are derived from the germline V gene. CDR3 length: 14 amino acids, cysteine to phenylalanine. Of all the DNA, just the CDR3 is kept, 42 bases in frame from base 1. V drops 0 bases and J drops 4 bases, leaving 10 bases in between. Recombination joined TRBV14 with TRBJ2-7, with a tentative D gene TRBD1 over 6 matching bases. Input material: PBMCs or T cells enriched from blood (not recorded which). This receptor was obtained from a middle-aged man in a cohort exposed to, infected with or recovered from COVID-19 (not recorded which). The CDR3 protein is CASSQEDRFYEQYF. The base sequence is TGTGCCAGCAGCCAAGAAGACAGGTTTTACGAGCAGTACTTC.